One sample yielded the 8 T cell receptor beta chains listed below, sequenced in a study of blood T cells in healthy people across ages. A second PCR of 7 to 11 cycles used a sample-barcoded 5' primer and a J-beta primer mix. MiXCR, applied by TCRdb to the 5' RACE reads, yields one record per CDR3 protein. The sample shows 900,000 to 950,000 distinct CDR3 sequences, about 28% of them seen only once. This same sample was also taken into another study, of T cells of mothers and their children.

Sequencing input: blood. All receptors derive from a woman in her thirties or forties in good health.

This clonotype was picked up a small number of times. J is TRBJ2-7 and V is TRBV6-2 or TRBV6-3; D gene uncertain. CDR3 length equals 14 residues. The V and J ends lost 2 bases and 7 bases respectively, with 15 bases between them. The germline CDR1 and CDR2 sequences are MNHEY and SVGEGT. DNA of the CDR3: TGTGCCAGCAGTTACATCCCAGCCAGCAATGAGCAGTACTTC. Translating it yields CASSYIPASNEQYF.

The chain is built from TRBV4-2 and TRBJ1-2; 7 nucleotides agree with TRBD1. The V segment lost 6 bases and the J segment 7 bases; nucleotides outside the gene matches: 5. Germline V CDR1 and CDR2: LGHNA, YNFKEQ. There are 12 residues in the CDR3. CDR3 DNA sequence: TGTGCCAGCAGAACAGGGGCTTGTGGCTACACCTTC. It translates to CASRTGACGYTF.

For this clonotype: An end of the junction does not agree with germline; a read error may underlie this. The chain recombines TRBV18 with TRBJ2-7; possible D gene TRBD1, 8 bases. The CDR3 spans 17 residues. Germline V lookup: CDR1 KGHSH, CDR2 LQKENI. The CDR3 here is CASSPPRQGRGTYEQYF. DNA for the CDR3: TGCGCCAGCTCACCACCGCGACAGGGGAGGGGGACCTACGAGCAGTACTTC.

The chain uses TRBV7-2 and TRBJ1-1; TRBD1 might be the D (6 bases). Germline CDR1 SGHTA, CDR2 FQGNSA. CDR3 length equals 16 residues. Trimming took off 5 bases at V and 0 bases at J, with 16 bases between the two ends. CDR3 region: CASSNSGTYMNTEAFF. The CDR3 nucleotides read TGTGCCAGCAGCAACTCCGGGACATACATGAACACTGAAGCTTTCTTT.

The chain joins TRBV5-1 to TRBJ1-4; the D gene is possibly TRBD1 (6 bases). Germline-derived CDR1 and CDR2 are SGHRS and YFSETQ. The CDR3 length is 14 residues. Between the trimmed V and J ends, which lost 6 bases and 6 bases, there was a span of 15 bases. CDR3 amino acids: CASKRQDDYEKLFF. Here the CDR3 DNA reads TGCGCCAGCAAAAGACAGGACGACTATGAAAAACTGTTTTTT.

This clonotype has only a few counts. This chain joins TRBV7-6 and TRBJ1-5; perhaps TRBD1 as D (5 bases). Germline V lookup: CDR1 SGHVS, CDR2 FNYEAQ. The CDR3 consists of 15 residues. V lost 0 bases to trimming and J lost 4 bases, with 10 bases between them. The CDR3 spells CASSLAGGRNQPQHF. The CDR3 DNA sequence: TGTGCCAGCAGCTTAGCTGGGGGGAGAAATCAGCCCCAGCATTTT.

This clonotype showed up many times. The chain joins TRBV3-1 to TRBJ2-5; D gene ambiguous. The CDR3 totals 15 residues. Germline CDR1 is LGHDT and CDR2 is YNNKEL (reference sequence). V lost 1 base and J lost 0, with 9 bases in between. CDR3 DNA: TGTGCCAGCAGCCAAGGGAAGGGCTACCAAGAGACCCAGTACTTC. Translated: CASSQGKGYQETQYF.

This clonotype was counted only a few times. CDR3 sequence reads: CASSLSSGGVRDTQYF. CDR3 nucleotides: TGCGCCAGCAGCCTATCTAGCGGGGGGGTGAGAGATACGCAGTATTTT. V gene TRBV4-1 combines with J gene TRBJ2-3; 12 bases are shared with TRBD2. Germline V lookup: CDR1 MGHRA, CDR2 YSYEKL. With 4 bases clipped from V and 5 bases from J, the junction kept 7 bases outside the gene matches. The CDR3 is 16 amino acids.